The clone carrying this TCR beta chain was observed once. Produced via immunoSEQ multiplex PCR; TCRdb's table is partial and in-frame only. The sample consists of about 140,000 clones, more than 85% of them appearing once. Germline-derived CDR1 and CDR2 are MRHNA and SNTAGT. CDR3 length: 16 residues. V was trimmed by 3 bases and J by 2 bases, leaving 16 bases between them. The record originates from a study of T cell responses to AZD1222 COVID-19 vaccine. This sequence joins TRBV6-4 and TRBJ1-2; a possible D gene is TRBD1 (5 bases). This clonotype was sampled from an adult in good health. Here the sequenced sample was peripheral blood, taken on day 0 of AZD1222 vaccination. The CDR3 spells CASSEGSRRGNYGYTF. CDR3 DNA: TGTGCCAGCAGTGAGGGTAGCCGGCGGGGGAACTATGGCTACACCTTC.